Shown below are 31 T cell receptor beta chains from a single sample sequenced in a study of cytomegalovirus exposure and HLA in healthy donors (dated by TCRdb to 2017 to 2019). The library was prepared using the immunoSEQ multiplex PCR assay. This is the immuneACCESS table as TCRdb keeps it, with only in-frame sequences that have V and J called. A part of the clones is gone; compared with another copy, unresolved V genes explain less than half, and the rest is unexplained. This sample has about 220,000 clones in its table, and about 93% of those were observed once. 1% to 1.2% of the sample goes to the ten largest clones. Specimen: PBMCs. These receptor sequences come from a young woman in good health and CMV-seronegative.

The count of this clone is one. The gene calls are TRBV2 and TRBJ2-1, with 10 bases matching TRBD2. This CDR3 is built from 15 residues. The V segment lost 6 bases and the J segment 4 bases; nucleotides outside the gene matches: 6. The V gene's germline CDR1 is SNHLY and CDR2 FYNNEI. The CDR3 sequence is CASRPSSGGYNEQFF. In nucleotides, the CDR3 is TGTGCCAGCAGGCCCTCTAGCGGGGGATACAATGAGCAGTTCTTC.

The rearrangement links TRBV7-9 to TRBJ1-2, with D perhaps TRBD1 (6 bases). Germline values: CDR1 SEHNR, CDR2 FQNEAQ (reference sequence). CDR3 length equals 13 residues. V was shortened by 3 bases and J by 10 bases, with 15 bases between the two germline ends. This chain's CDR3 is CASSLEQNRAYTF. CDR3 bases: TGTGCCAGCAGCTTGGAACAGAACAGGGCCTACACCTTC.

The CDR3 reads CASSATGSPAIQYF. The CDR3, as DNA: TGTGCCAGCAGTGCAACAGGGAGCCCTGCCATTCAGTACTTC. The J gene is TRBJ2-4, the V gene TRBV2; perhaps TRBD1 as D (6 bases). Germline CDR1 reads SNHLY; CDR2 reads FYNNEI. V lost 4 bases and J lost 9, with 16 bases in between. The CDR3 sequence is 14 residues long.

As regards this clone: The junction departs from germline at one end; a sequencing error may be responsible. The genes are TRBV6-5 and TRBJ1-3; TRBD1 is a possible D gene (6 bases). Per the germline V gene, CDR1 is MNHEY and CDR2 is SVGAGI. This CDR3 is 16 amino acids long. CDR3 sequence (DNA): TGTGCCAGCAGCTACTCGACAGGAAAATCTGGAAACACCATATATTTT. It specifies CASSYSTGKSGNTIYF.

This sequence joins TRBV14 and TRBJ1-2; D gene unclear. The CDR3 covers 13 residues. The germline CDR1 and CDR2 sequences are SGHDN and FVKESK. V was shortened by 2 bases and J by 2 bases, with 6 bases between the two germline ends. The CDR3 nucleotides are TGTGCCAGCAGCCAATCTATGAACTATGGCTACACCTTC. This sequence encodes CASSQSMNYGYTF.

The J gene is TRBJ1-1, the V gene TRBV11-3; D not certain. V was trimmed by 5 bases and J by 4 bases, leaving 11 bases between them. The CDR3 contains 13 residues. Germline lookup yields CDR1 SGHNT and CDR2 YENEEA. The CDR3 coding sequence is TGTGCCAGCAGCAGAGGGAGAGCCACTGAAGCTTTCTTT. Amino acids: CASSRGRATEAFF.

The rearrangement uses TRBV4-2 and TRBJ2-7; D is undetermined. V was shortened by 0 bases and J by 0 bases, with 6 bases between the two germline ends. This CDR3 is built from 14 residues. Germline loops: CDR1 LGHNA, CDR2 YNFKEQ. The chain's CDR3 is CASSQDPSSYEQYF. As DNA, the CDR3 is TGTGCCAGCAGCCAAGACCCTAGCTCCTACGAGCAGTACTTC.

In DNA, the CDR3 is TGTGCCAGCAGTGAGGCGGGGGGAACTAACTATGGCTACACCTTC. Translation gives CASSEAGGTNYGYTF. The rearrangement joins TRBV9 to TRBJ1-2, with D possibly matching TRBD1 (5 bases). CDR3 length equals 15 residues. V gave up 5 bases and J gave up 0 bases, with 14 bases separating them. Germline V lookup: CDR1 SGDLS, CDR2 YYNGEE.

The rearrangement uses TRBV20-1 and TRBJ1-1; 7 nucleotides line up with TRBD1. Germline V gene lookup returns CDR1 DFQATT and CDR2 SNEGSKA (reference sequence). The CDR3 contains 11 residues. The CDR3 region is CRTGRNTEAFF. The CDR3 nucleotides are TGCAGGACAGGGAGGAACACTGAAGCTTTCTTT.

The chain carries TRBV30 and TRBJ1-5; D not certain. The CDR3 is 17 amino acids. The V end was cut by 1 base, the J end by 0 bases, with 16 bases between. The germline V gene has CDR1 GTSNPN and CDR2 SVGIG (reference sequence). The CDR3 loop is CAWSAGLGAYSNQPQHF. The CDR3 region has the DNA TGTGCCTGGAGTGCCGGCCTGGGAGCGTATAGCAATCAGCCCCAGCATTTT.

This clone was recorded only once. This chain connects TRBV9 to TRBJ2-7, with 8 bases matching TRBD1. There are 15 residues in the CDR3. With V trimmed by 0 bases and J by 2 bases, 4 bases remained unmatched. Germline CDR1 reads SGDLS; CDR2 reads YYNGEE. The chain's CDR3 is CASSVGGQGTYEQYF. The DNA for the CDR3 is TGTGCCAGCAGCGTAGGAGGACAGGGTACCTACGAGCAGTACTTC. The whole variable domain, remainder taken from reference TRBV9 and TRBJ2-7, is DSGVTQTPKHLITATGQRVTLRCSPRSGDLSVYWYQQSLDQGLQFLIQYYNGEERAKGNILERFSAQQFPDLHSELNLSSLELGDSALYFCASSVGGQGTYEQYFGPGTRLTVT.

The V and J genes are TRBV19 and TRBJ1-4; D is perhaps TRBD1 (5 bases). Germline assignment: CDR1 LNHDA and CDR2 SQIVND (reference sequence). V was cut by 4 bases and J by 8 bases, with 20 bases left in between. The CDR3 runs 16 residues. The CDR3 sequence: CASSTQTGLLAEKLFF. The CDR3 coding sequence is TGTGCCAGTAGTACGCAAACAGGCCTTCTTGCCGAAAAACTGTTTTTT.

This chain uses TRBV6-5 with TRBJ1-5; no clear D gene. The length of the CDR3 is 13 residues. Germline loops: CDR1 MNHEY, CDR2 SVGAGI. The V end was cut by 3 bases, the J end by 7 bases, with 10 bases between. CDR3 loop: CASSYLPGQPQHF. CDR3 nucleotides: TGTGCCAGCAGTTATTTGCCGGGGCAGCCCCAGCATTTT.

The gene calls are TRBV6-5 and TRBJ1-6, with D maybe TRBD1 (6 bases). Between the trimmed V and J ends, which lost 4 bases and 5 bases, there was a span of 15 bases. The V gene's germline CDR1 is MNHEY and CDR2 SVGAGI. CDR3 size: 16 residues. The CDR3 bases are TGTGCCAGCAGTTGGACCGGGACACAAAATAATTCACCCCTCCACTTT. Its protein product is CASSWTGTQNNSPLHF.

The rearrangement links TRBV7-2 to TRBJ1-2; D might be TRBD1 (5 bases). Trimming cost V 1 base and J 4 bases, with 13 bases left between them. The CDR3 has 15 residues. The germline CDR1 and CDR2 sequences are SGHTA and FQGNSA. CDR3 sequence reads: CASSLVPGSGYGYTF. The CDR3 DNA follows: TGTGCCAGCAGCTTAGTACCAGGGTCGGGCTATGGCTACACCTTC.

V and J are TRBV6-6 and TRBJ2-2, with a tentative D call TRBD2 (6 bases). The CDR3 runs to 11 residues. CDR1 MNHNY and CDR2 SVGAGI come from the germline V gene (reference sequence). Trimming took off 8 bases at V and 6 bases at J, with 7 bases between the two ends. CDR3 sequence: CASSGAGELFF. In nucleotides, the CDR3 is TGTGCCAGCTCGGGAGCCGGGGAGCTGTTTTTT.

CDR3 coding DNA: TGCAGCGTTGAAGGGCTAGCGGGAAGGTACCAAGAGACCCAGTACTTC. This codes for CSVEGLAGRYQETQYF. The chain uses TRBV29-1 and TRBJ2-5; TRBD2 matches at 9 bases. Germline lookup yields CDR1 SQVTM and CDR2 ANQGSEA. This CDR3 is 16 amino acids long. The junction had 6 bases not matched to a gene; V was cut back by 1 base and J by 0 bases.

The CDR3 reads CASRDSDYSNQPQHF. The CDR3 DNA sequence: TGTGCCAGCCGGGACAGCGACTATAGCAATCAGCCCCAGCATTTT. V usage is TRBV2 and J usage is TRBJ1-5; 7 positions match TRBD1. Germline CDR1 is SNHLY and CDR2 is FYNNEI. V shed 8 bases and J 0 bases; nucleotides not matched to a gene: 7. The CDR3 is 15 residues long.

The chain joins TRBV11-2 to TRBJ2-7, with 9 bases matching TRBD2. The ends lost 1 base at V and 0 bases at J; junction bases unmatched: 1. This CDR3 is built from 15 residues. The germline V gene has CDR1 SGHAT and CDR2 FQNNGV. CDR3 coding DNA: TGTGCCAGCAGCTTAGGGGGACTAGCCTCCTACGAGCAGTACTTC. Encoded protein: CASSLGGLASYEQYF.

The CDR3 is CASSLGGATDTQYF. The CDR3, as DNA: TGTGCCAGTAGTTTAGGCGGGGCCACAGATACGCAGTATTTT. The V and J genes are TRBV19 and TRBJ2-3; D might be TRBD2 (6 bases). V was shortened by 5 bases and J by 2 bases, with 11 bases between the two germline ends. In germline, CDR1 is LNHDA, CDR2 SQIVND (reference sequence). The CDR3 runs to 14 residues.

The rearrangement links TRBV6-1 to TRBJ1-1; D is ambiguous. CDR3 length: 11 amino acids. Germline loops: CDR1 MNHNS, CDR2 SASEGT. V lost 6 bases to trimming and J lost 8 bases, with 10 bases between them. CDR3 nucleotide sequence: TGTGCCAGCAGGGCATCCGCCGAAGCTTTCTTT. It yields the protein CASRASAEAFF.

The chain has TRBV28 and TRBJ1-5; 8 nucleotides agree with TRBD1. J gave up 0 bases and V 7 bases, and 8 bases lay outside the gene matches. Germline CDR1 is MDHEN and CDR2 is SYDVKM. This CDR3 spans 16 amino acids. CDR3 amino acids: CASTQGGTYSNQPQHF. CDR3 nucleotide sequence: TGTGCCAGCACACAGGGGGGAACGTATAGCAATCAGCCCCAGCATTTT.

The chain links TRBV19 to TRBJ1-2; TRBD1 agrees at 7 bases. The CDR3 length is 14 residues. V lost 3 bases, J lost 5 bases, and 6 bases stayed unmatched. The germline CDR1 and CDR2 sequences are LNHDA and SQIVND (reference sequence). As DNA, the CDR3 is TGTGCCAGTAGTATCCCGACAGGGCGGTATGGCTACACCTTC. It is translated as CASSIPTGRYGYTF.

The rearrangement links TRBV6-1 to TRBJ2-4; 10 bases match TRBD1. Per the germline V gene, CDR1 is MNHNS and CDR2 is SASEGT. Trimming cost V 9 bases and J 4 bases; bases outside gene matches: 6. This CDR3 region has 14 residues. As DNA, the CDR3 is TGTGCCAGTCACCGGGACAGGGGAAAAAACATTCAGTACTTC. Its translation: CASHRDRGKNIQYF.

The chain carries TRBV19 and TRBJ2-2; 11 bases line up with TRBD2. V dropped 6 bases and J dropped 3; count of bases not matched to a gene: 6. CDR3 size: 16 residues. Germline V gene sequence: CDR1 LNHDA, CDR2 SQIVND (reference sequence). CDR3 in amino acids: CASRPGLAEDTGELFF. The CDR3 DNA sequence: TGTGCCAGTAGACCGGGACTAGCGGAAGACACCGGGGAGCTGTTTTTT.

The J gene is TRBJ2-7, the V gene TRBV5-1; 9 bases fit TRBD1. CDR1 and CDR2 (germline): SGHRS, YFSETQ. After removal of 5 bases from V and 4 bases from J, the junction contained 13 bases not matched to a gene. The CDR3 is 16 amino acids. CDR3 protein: CASSYPPGQGGYEQYF. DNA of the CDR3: TGCGCCAGCAGTTACCCACCGGGACAGGGTGGGTACGAGCAGTACTTC. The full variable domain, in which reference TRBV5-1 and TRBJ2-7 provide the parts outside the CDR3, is KAGVTQTPRYLIKTRGQQVTLSCSPISGHRSVSWYQQTPGQGLQFLFEYFSETQRNKGNFPGRFSGRQFSNSRSEMNVSTLELGDSALYLCASSYPPGQGGYEQYFGPGTRLTVT.

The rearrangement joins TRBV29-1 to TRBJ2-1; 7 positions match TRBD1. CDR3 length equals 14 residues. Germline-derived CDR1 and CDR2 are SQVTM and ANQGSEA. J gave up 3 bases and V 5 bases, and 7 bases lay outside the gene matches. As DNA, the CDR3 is TGCAGCGTTTTCCGGGACAGCCACTACAATGAGCAGTTCTTC. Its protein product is CSVFRDSHYNEQFF.

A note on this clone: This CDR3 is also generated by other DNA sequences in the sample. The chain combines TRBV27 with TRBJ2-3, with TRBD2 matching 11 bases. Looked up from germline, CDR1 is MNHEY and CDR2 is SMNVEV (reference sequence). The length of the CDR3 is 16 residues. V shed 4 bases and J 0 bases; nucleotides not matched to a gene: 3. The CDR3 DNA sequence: TGTGCCAGCAGTTCAGGACTAGCGGGCAGCACAGATACGCAGTATTTT. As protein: CASSSGLAGSTDTQYF.

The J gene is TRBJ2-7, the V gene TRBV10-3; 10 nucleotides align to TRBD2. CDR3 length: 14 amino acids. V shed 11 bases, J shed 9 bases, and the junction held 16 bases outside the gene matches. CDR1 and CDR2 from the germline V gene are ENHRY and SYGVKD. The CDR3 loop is CALGVGTSESSQYF. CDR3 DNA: TGTGCCTTGGGGGTTGGGACTAGCGAGTCGTCGCAGTACTTC.

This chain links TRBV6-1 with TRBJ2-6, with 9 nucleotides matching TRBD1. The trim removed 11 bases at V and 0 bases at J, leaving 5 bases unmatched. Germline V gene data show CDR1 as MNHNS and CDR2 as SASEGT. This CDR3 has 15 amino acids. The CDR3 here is CAGGQGRSGANVLTF. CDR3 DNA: TGTGCCGGGGGACAGGGCCGCTCTGGGGCCAACGTCCTGACTTTC.

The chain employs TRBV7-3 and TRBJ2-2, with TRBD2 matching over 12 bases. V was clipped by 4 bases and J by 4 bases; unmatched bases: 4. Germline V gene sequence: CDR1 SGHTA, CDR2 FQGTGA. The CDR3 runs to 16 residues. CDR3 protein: CASSSGLAGRTGELFF. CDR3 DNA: TGTGCCAGCAGCTCCGGACTAGCGGGACGCACCGGGGAGCTGTTTTTT.